This entry lists 3 T cell receptor beta chains sequenced from one sample in a study of cytomegalovirus exposure and HLA in healthy donors (dated by TCRdb to about 2017). The method behind the library was the immunoSEQ multiplex PCR assay. For the multiplex PCR, a mixture combining 60 forward primers for TCR Vbeta segments and 13 reverse primers for TCR Jbeta segments was used. TCRdb retrieved this table from immuneACCESS and kept in-frame rearrangements only. Not all clones are present; in checked studies, unresolved V genes account for under half, and no reason is known for the remainder. A total of roughly 140,000 clones appear in this sample, around 80% of them only once. The ten largest clonotypes hold over 1.1% of the sample. What was sequenced was PBMCs. The source of these receptors is a man younger than 35 in good health and CMV-seronegative.

The gene calls are TRBV9 and TRBJ2-7, with a weak D call TRBD2 (7 bases). Germline CDR1 reads SGDLS; CDR2 reads YYNGEE. The CDR3 has 16 residues. Trimming removed 0 bases at V and 3 bases at J, with 16 bases between. The CDR3 sequence: CASSVEGGAFIYEQYF. CDR3 coding DNA: TGTGCCAGCAGCGTAGAAGGGGGGGCCTTTATCTACGAGCAGTACTTC.

The chain joins TRBV18 to TRBJ1-1; 7 bases align to TRBD1. Per germline, CDR1 KGHSH and CDR2 LQKENI. This CDR3 comprises 18 residues. V gave up 2 bases and J gave up 1 base; unmatched junction bases: 13. CDR3 protein: CASSPGAGGVGTNTEAFF. The CDR3 DNA is TGTGCCAGCTCACCAGGGGCAGGGGGTGTCGGAACGAACACTGAAGCTTTCTTT.

V gene TRBV10-3 combines with J gene TRBJ2-3; D remains unclear. CDR3 length: 13 residues. Germline V gene data show CDR1 as ENHRY and CDR2 as SYGVKD. V dropped 1 base and J dropped 4 bases, with 6 bases sitting between them. CDR3 DNA sequence: TGTGCCATCAGTGAGTTCCCGGCAGATACGCAGTATTTT. Amino acid sequence: CAISEFPADTQYF.